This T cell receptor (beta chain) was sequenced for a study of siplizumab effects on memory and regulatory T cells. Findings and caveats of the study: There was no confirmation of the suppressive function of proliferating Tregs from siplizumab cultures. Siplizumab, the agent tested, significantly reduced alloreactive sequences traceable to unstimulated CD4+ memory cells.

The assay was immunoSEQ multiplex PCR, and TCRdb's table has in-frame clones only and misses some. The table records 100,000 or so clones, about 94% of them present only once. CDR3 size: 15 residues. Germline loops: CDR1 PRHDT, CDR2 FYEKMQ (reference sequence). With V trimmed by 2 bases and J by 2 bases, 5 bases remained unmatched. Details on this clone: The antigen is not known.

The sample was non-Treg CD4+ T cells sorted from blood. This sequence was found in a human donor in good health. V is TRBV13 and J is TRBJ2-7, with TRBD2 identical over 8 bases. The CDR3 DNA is TGTGCCAGCAGCTTATCCGGCGGGAGGACCTACGAGCAGTACTTC. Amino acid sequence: CASSLSGGRTYEQYF.